What follows are 18 T cell receptor beta chains derived from one specimen sequenced in a study of blood T cells in healthy people across ages. Primers used in a second PCR of roughly 6 to 11 cycles were a sample-barcoded 5' primer and a J-beta primer mix. TCRdb used MiXCR to reprocess the 5' RACE reads, holding one entry per CDR3 protein. This sample yields 1.2 million to 1.5 million distinct CDR3 sequences, of which approximately 42% are seen a single time; 7.9% belongs to the top ten. Material: blood. All receptors come from a woman between 18 and 29 years old in good health.

This sequence joins TRBV7-9 and TRBJ1-2; no firm D call. The CDR3 has 15 amino acids. Trimming shortened V by 0 bases and J by 3 bases, and 11 bases separated the two germline ends. CDR1 SEHNR and CDR2 FQNEAQ come from the germline V gene (reference sequence). The CDR3 reads CASSLAGKAHYGYTF. DNA of the CDR3: TGTGCCAGCAGCTTAGCCGGGAAAGCGCACTATGGCTACACCTTC.

This rearrangement joins TRBV11-2 to TRBJ1-2; a weak D match, TRBD1 (5 bases). Germline V CDR1 and CDR2: SGHAT, FQNNGV. This CDR3 comprises 15 residues. Trimming pared 1 base from V and 4 bases from J, leaving 13 bases between. CDR3 protein: CASSLVGGGSYGYTF. Written as DNA, the CDR3 is TGTGCCAGCAGCTTAGTCGGCGGGGGGAGCTATGGCTACACCTTC.

The chain combines TRBV5-1 with TRBJ2-3; weak D call: TRBD2 (6 bases). Trimming cost V 4 bases and J 6 bases, with 24 bases left between them. CDR3 size: 17 residues. Looked up from germline, CDR1 is SGHRS and CDR2 is YFSETQ. CDR3 DNA sequence: TGCGCCAGCAGCCCACGGGAAAAGCGGGCCGGTTTGGATACGCAGTATTTT. It translates to CASSPREKRAGLDTQYF.

This clonotype was seen a few times. The chain carries TRBV6-6 and TRBJ2-5; 15 nucleotides align to TRBD2. Unmatched junction bases numbered 7, after V lost 6 bases and J lost 2 bases. This CDR3 has 17 residues. CDR1 is MNHNY, CDR2 SVGAGI, per germline (reference sequence). The CDR3, as DNA: TGTGCCAGCAGCCCAATGGGACTAGCGGGAGGACAAGAGACCCAGTACTTC. Translated, it gives CASSPMGLAGGQETQYF.

The table lists this clonotype with a few counts. The gene calls are TRBV12-3 or TRBV12-4 and TRBJ2-1; the match to TRBD2 covers 10 bases. The CDR3 totals 16 residues. Trimming removed 4 bases from V and 7 bases from J; junction bases left unmatched: 10. CDR3 region: CASSSPGTSVSNEQFF. For the CDR3, the DNA is TGTGCCAGCAGTTCACCCGGGACTAGCGTGTCAAATGAGCAGTTCTTC.

With respect to this clonotype: A much larger clone differs from this one at a single base, so this may be a read error. The chain links TRBV11-1 to TRBJ2-3; TRBD1 or TRBD2 may be the D gene (6 bases each). Germline assignment: CDR1 SGHAT and CDR2 FQDESV (reference sequence). The CDR3 extends over 21 amino acids. Trimming pared 2 bases from V and 3 bases from J, leaving 30 bases between. The CDR3 is CASSLRGSFGSYSPATDTQYF. CDR3 DNA: TGTGCCAGCAGCTTAAGGGGGTCGTTCGGGAGTTATTCACCGGCGACAGATACGCAGTATTTT.

The chain has TRBV5-1 and TRBJ1-1; possible D gene TRBD1, 5 bases. Looked up from germline, CDR1 is SGHRS and CDR2 is YFSETQ. V lost 5 bases, J lost 0 bases, and 11 bases lay in between. The CDR3 is 14 residues long. The CDR3 here is CASSSGSMNTEAFF. CDR3 nucleotide sequence: TGCGCCAGCAGTTCAGGGTCCATGAACACTGAAGCTTTCTTT.

The genes are TRBV4-1 and TRBJ2-1; 10 bases are a match to TRBD1. The DNA end is more similar to TRBJ2-7, so the J call may be wrong. Germline CDR1 reads MGHRA; CDR2 reads YSYEKL. The CDR3 runs 16 residues. The CDR3: CASFPRTGGSYNEQYF. Written as DNA, the CDR3 is TGCGCCAGCTTTCCAAGGACAGGGGGTTCCTACAATGAGCAGTACTTC.

This clonotype was observed a handful of times. The rearrangement uses TRBV20-1 and TRBJ1-5, with 7 bases aligning to TRBD1. CDR1 and CDR2 (germline): DFQATT, SNEGSKA (reference sequence). V dropped 1 base and J dropped 5; count of bases not matched to a gene: 2. CDR3 length equals 13 residues. CDR3 bases: TGCAGTGCTAGAGCCGGGACAGATCAGCCCCAGCATTTT. Encoded protein: CSARAGTDQPQHF.

The chain combines TRBV6-1 with TRBJ2-2, with a weak D call TRBD2 (5 bases). There are 13 residues in the CDR3. The germline V gene has CDR1 MNHNS and CDR2 SASEGT. Between the trimmed V and J ends, which lost 2 bases and 9 bases, there was a span of 10 bases. The CDR3 DNA sequence: TGTGCCAGCAGTGAAAGGGAGATCCGGGAGCTGTTTTTT. It codes for CASSEREIRELFF.

The chain links TRBV14 to TRBJ2-2; D is ambiguous. V shed 2 bases and J shed 7 bases, with 11 bases lying between them. The germline gives CDR1 SGHDN, CDR2 FVKESK. The CDR3 contains 14 residues. Written as DNA, the CDR3 is TGTGCCAGCAGCCAAATAGTAGGGCTCGGGGAGCTGTTTTTT. This translates into CASSQIVGLGELFF.

CDR3 protein: CASSVDSASYEQYF. The DNA of the CDR3 is TGTGCCAGCAGCGTAGACTCAGCCTCCTACGAGCAGTACTTC. The gene calls are TRBV9 and TRBJ2-7, with D unresolved. V lost 0 bases to trimming and J lost 0 bases, with 7 bases between them. CDR3 length equals 14 residues. Germline lookup yields CDR1 SGDLS and CDR2 YYNGEE.

This chain links TRBV10-3 with TRBJ2-3; TRBD2 aligns across 13 bases. Per germline, CDR1 ENHRY and CDR2 SYGVKD. CDR3 length: 16 amino acids. Trimming removed 6 bases from V and 5 bases from J; junction bases left unmatched: 8. The CDR3 region is CAIRGLAGAVGDTQYF. The CDR3 nucleotides read TGTGCCATCAGAGGACTAGCGGGAGCTGTTGGAGATACGCAGTATTTT.

This chain joins TRBV12-3 or TRBV12-4 and TRBJ1-5; 9 bases match TRBD1. This CDR3 is 14 amino acids long. Trimming removed 6 bases from V and 7 bases from J; junction bases left unmatched: 7. The CDR3 reads CASSPTGGLQPQHF. The CDR3 DNA is TGTGCCAGCAGCCCGACAGGGGGATTACAGCCCCAGCATTTT.

This clonotype was detected once. V gene TRBV11-2 combines with J gene TRBJ2-1; TRBD2 matches at 7 bases. TRBJ2-7 matches the DNA end more closely, so the J call is doubtful. CDR1 SGHAT and CDR2 FQNNGV come from the germline V gene. The CDR3 sequence is 15 residues long. CDR3 sequence reads: CASSSSGNPYNEQYF. The CDR3 DNA reads as TGTGCCAGCAGCTCCAGCGGGAACCCCTACAATGAGCAGTACTTC.

The rearrangement links TRBV4-1 to TRBJ1-2; no clear D. Trimming left V 7 bases short and J 5 bases short, with 14 bases between. The V gene's germline CDR1 is MGHRA and CDR2 YSYEKL. The CDR3 consists of 13 residues. The CDR3 reads CASTTEGRYGYTF. The CDR3 DNA reads as TGCGCCAGCACCACGGAGGGTCGTTATGGCTACACCTTC.

This clonotype has a handful of counts. This rearrangement joins TRBV5-1 to TRBJ2-3; D not resolved. Per the germline V gene, CDR1 is SGHRS and CDR2 is YFSETQ. The germline V and J ends were trimmed by 1 base and 4 bases, with 10 bases remaining between them. This CDR3 contains 14 residues. This chain's CDR3 is CASSLWGTPDTQYF. The CDR3 bases are TGCGCCAGCAGCTTGTGGGGTACCCCAGATACGCAGTATTTT. The full variable domain, with the rest looked up from reference TRBV5-1 and TRBJ2-3, is KAGVTQTPRYLIKTRGQQVTLSCSPISGHRSVSWYQQTPGQGLQFLFEYFSETQRNKGNFPGRFSGRQFSNSRSEMNVSTLELGDSALYLCASSLWGTPDTQYFGPGTRLTVL.

This clonotype has a count of ten or more. V is TRBV29-1 and J is TRBJ2-7; D unresolved. The CDR3 is 11 residues long. CDR1 and CDR2 from the germline V gene are SQVTM and ANQGSEA. With 4 bases removed from V and 2 bases from J, the gap between germline ends came to 6 bases. The chain's CDR3 is CSVVGTYEQYF. DNA for the CDR3: TGCAGCGTTGTAGGGACCTACGAGCAGTACTTC.